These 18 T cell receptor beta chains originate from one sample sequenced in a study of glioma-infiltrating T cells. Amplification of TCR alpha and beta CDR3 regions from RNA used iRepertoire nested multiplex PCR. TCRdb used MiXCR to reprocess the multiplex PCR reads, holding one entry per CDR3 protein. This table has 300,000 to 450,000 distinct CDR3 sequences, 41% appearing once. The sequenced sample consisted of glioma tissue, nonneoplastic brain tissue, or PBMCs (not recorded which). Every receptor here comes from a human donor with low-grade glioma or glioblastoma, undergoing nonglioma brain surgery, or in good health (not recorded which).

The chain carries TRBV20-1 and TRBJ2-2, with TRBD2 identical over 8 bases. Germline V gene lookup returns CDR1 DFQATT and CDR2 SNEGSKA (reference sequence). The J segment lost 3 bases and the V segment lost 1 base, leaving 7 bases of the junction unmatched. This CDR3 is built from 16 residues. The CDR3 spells CSARGVAGSDTGELFF. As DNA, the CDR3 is TGCAGTGCTAGAGGCGTAGCGGGAAGCGACACCGGGGAGCTGTTTTTT.

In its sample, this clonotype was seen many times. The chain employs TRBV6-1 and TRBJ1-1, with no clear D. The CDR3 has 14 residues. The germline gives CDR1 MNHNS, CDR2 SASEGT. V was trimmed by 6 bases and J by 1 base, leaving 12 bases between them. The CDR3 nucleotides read TGTGCCAGCAGAGTAACAGTCTCGAACACTGAAGCTTTCTTT. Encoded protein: CASRVTVSNTEAFF.

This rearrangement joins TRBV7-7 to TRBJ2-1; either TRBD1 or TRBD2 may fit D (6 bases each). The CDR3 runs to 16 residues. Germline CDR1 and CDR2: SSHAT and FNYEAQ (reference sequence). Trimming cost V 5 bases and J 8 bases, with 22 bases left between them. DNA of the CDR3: TGTGCCAGCAGCCCTCTGGGGGGCGGGATTGGTGATGAGCAGTTCTTC. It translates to CASSPLGGGIGDEQFF.

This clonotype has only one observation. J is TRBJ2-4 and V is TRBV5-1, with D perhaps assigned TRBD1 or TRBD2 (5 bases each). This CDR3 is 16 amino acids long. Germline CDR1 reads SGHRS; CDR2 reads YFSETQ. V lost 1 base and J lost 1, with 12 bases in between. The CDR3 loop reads CASSLSGTGAKNIQYF. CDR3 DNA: TGCGCCAGCAGCTTGTCAGGGACGGGGGCCAAAAACATTCAGTACTTC. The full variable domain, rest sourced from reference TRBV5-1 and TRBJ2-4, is KAGVTQTPRYLIKTRGQQVTLSCSPISGHRSVSWYQQTPGQGLQFLFEYFSETQRNKGNFPGRFSGRQFSNSRSEMNVSTLELGDSALYLCASSLSGTGAKNIQYFGAGTRLSVL.

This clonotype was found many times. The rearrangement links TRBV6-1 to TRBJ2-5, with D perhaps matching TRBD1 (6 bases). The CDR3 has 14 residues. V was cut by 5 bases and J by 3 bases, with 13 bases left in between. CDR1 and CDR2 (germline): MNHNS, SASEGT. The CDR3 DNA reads TGTGCCAGCAGTACCCGGACAGCCGAAGAGACCCAGTACTTC. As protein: CASSTRTAEETQYF.

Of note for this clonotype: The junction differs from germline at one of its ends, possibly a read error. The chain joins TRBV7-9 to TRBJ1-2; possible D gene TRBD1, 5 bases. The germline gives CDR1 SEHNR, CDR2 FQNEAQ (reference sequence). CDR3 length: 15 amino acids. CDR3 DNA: TGTGACAGCAGCTTAGCCCTGACAGCTTACTATGGCTACACCTTC. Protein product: CDSSLALTAYYGYTF.

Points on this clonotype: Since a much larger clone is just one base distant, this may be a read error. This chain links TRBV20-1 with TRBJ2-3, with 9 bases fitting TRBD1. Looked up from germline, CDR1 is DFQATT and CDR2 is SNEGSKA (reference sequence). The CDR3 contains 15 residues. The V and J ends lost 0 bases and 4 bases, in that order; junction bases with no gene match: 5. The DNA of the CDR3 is TGCAGTGCTAGAGATTTTCGGACAGGGGCAGATACGCAGTATTTT. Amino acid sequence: CSARDFRTGADTQYF.

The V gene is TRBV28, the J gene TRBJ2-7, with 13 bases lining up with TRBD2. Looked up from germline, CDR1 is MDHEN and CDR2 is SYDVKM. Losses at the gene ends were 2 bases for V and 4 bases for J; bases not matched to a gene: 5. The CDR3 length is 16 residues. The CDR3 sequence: CASSLARTSGRYEQYF. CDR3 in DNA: TGTGCCAGCAGTTTAGCCCGGACTAGCGGGAGATACGAGCAGTACTTC.

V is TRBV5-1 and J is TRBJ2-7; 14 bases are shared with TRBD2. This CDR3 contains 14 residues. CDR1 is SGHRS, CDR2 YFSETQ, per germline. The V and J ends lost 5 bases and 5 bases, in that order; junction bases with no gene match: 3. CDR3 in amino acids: CASRGLAGDNEQYF. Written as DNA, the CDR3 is TGCGCCAGCAGGGGACTAGCGGGAGATAACGAGCAGTACTTC.

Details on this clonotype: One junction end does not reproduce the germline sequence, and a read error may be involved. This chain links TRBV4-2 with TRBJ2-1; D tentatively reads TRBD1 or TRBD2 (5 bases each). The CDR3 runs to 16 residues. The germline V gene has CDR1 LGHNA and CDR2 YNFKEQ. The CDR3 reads CASSQGDVSSHNEQLF. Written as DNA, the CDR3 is TGTGCCAGCAGCCAAGGGGACGTCAGCTCCCACAATGAGCAGCTCTTC.

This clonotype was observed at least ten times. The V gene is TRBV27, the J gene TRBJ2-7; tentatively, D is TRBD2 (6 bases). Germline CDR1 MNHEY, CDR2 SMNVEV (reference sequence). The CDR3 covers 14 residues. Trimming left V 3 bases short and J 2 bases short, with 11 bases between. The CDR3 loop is CASSFGGVPYEQYF. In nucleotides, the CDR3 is TGTGCCAGCAGTTTTGGAGGGGTACCCTACGAGCAGTACTTC.

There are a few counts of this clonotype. The CDR3 reads CASSLRRGVAGELFF. Written as DNA, the CDR3 is TGTGCCAGCAGCTTAAGGAGAGGAGTTGCCGGGGAGCTGTTTTTT. The chain has TRBV7-8 and TRBJ2-2; unclear D gene. CDR1 SGHVS and CDR2 FQNEAQ come from the germline V gene. There are 15 residues in the CDR3. V was trimmed by 2 bases and J by 6 bases, leaving 13 bases between them.

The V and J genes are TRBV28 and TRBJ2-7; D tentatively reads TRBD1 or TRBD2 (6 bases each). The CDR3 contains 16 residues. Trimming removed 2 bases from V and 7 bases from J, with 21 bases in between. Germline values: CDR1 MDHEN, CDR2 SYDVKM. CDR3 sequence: CASSLIGGAGPGEQYF. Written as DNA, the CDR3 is TGTGCCAGCAGTTTAATCGGGGGCGCAGGGCCGGGGGAGCAGTACTTC.

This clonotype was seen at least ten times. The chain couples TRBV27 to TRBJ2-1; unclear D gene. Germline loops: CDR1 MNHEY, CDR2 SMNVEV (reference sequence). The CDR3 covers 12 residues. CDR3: CVVKGIYNEQFF. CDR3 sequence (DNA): TGTGTAGTAAAAGGGATTTACAATGAGCAGTTCTTC.

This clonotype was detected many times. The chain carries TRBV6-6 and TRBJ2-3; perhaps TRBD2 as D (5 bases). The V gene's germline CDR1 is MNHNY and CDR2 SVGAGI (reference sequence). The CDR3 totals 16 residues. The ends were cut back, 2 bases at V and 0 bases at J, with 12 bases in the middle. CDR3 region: CASSYGSVLSTDTQYF. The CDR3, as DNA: TGTGCCAGCAGTTACGGGAGTGTACTCAGCACAGATACGCAGTATTTT.

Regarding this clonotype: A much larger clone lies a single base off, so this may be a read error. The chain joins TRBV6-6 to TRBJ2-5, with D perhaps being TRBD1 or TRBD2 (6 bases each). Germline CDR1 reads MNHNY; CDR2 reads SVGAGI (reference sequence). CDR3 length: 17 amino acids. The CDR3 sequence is CASSYLWGPGGQEAQYF. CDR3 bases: TGTGCCAGCAGTTACTTATGGGGTCCCGGGGGCCAAGAGGCCCAGTACTTC.

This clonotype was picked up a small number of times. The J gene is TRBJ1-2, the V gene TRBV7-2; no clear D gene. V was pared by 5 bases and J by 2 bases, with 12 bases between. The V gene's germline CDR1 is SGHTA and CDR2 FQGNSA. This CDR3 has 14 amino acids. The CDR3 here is CASSLTRSNYGYTF. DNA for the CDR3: TGTGCCAGCAGCCTTACTAGGTCCAACTATGGCTACACCTTC. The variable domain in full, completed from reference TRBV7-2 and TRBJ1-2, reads GAGVSQSPSNKVTEKGKDVELRCDPISGHTALYWYRQSLGQGLEFLIYFQGNSAPDKSGLPSDRFSAERTGGSVSTLTIQRTQQEDSAVYLCASSLTRSNYGYTFGSGTRLTVV.

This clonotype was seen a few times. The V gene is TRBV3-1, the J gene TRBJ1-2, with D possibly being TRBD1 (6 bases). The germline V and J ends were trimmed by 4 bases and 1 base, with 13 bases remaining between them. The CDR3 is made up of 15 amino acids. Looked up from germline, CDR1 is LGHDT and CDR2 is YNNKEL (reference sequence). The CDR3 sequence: CASSPWGGDNYGYTF. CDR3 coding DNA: TGTGCCAGCAGCCCCTGGGGGGGCGATAACTATGGCTACACCTTC.